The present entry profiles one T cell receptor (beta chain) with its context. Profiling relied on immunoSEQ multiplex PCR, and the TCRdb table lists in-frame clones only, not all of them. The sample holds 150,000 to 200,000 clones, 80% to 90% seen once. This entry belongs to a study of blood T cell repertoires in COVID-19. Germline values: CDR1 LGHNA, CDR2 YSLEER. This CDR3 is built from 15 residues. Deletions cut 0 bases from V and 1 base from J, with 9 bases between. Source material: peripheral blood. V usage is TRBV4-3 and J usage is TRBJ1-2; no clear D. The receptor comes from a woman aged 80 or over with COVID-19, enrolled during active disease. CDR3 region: CASSQDRVYNYGYTF. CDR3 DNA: TGCGCCAGCAGCCAAGATCGGGTTTATAACTATGGCTACACCTTC.